The next 9 T cell receptor beta chains were all read from a single sample in a study of cytomegalovirus exposure and HLA in healthy donors. PCR primers comprised 60 Vbeta and 13 Jbeta primers. The protocol was immunoSEQ multiplex PCR, while the TCRdb copy is restricted to in-frame clones and leaves out a portion. The table records about 150,000 clones, 80% of them present only once. The sequenced sample consisted of PBMCs. These TCRs come from a woman aged 35 to 49 in good health and CMV-seropositive.

The genes are TRBV18 and TRBJ2-2, with D maybe TRBD1 (5 bases). In germline, CDR1 is KGHSH, CDR2 LQKENI. The CDR3 is made up of 17 amino acids. Trimming removed 1 base from V and 0 bases from J, with 12 bases in between. CDR3 sequence reads: CASSPRQGAPNTGELFF. The CDR3, as DNA: TGTGCCAGCTCACCACGTCAAGGGGCGCCGAACACCGGGGAGCTGTTTTTT.

In nucleotides, the CDR3 is TGTGCCAGCAGCAGGGACAGGGGGAGCTCCTACGAGCAGTACTTC. Translating it yields CASSRDRGSSYEQYF. The V call is TRBV11-2, the J call TRBJ2-7; 11 nucleotides match TRBD1. This CDR3 has 15 amino acids. The germline CDR1 and CDR2 sequences are SGHAT and FQNNGV. J was trimmed by 0 bases and V by 5 bases; bases with no gene match: 3.

The rearrangement joins TRBV5-1 to TRBJ1-1; 7 bases match TRBD1. This CDR3 has 14 amino acids. V shed 6 bases, J shed 1 base, and the junction held 6 bases outside the gene matches. The germline gives CDR1 SGHRS, CDR2 YFSETQ. The CDR3 protein is CASNPTGKNTEAFF. In DNA form, the CDR3 reads TGCGCCAGCAACCCGACAGGGAAGAACACTGAAGCTTTCTTT.

V and J are TRBV30 and TRBJ1-1, with a possible D match to TRBD1 (6 bases). V dropped 5 bases and J dropped 6 bases, with 10 bases sitting between them. Germline V gene data show CDR1 as GTSNPN and CDR2 as SVGIG (reference sequence). This CDR3 is built from 11 residues. CDR3 residues: CAWVKGAEAFF. CDR3 bases: TGTGCCTGGGTAAAGGGGGCTGAAGCTTTCTTT.

The chain joins TRBV5-6 to TRBJ1-5, with 7 bases matching TRBD1. The CDR3 totals 17 residues. Germline loops: CDR1 SGHDT, CDR2 YYEEEE. After removal of 0 bases from V and 4 bases from J, the junction contained 10 bases not matched to a gene. CDR3 in amino acids: CASSLEQGMVRNQPQHF. CDR3 DNA: TGTGCCAGCAGCTTGGAACAGGGGATGGTCCGAAATCAGCCCCAGCATTTT.

The chain has TRBV5-4 and TRBJ2-3; 10 bases are shared with TRBD1. There are 16 residues in the CDR3. Germline CDR1 is SGHNT and CDR2 is YYREEE (reference sequence). V was clipped by 4 bases and J by 4 bases; unmatched bases: 9. The CDR3 reads CASSPGQGKGADTQYF. Written as DNA, the CDR3 is TGTGCCAGCAGCCCGGGACAGGGGAAAGGTGCAGATACGCAGTATTTT.

The gene calls are TRBV7-2 and TRBJ2-2, with 10 bases lining up with TRBD2. V gave up 2 bases and J gave up 4 bases; unmatched junction bases: 4. This CDR3 comprises 16 residues. Germline lookup yields CDR1 SGHTA and CDR2 FQGNSA. The CDR3 region is CASSLSSGRGTGELFF. The CDR3 DNA reads as TGTGCCAGCAGCTTAAGCAGCGGGAGGGGCACCGGGGAGCTGTTTTTT.

This chain joins TRBV2 and TRBJ2-1; TRBD2 is a possible D gene (6 bases). The CDR3 extends over 14 amino acids. V gave up 7 bases and J gave up 8 bases, with 18 bases separating them. Per germline, CDR1 SNHLY and CDR2 FYNNEI. The CDR3 region is CASTGGAAVYEQFF. The CDR3 DNA reads as TGTGCCAGCACGGGCGGGGCTGCGGTGTATGAGCAGTTCTTC. The full variable domain, rest sourced from reference TRBV2 and TRBJ2-1, is EPEVTQTPSHQVTQMGQEVILRCVPISNHLYFYWYRQILGQKVEFLVSFYNNEISEKSEIFDDQFSVERPDGSNFTLKIRSTKLEDSAMYFCASTGGAAVYEQFFGPGTRLTVL.

This rearrangement joins TRBV28 to TRBJ1-5; D not resolved. Trimming removed 2 bases from V and 6 bases from J, with 8 bases in between. The length of the CDR3 is 13 residues. Germline CDR1 reads MDHEN; CDR2 reads SYDVKM. The CDR3 here is CASSLMGSQPQHF. In DNA, the CDR3 is TGTGCCAGCAGTTTAATGGGCAGTCAGCCCCAGCATTTT.